Following are 3 T cell receptor beta chains from one sample sequenced in a study of shared clonotypes between healthy human individuals. CD8 cells regarded as naive lacked CD45RO, were positively chosen for CCR7, and omitted terminally differentiated effector memory CD45RA+ cells. TCRdb's copy holds only in-frame clones and misses some; the assay was immunoSEQ multiplex PCR. The repertoire holds about 610,000 clones, with around 96% as singletons. Sequenced: naive CD8+ T cells sorted from blood. All receptors derive from a woman aged 25 to 39 in good health.

The chain uses TRBV19 and TRBJ2-1; 9 nucleotides match TRBD2. The germline CDR1 and CDR2 sequences are LNHDA and SQIVND (reference sequence). J was trimmed by 0 bases and V by 1 base; bases with no gene match: 7. The CDR3 runs 18 residues. CDR3 amino acids: CASSIAGLAPSSYNEQFF. In nucleotides, the CDR3 is TGTGCCAGTAGTATAGCGGGACTAGCACCGAGCTCCTACAATGAGCAGTTCTTC.

The chain has TRBV27 and TRBJ2-1, with 14 bases identical to TRBD2. The V and J ends lost 5 bases and 3 bases, in that order; junction bases with no gene match: 12. This CDR3 comprises 19 residues. Germline CDR1 reads MNHEY; CDR2 reads SMNVEV (reference sequence). CDR3 residues: CASSLLPGTSGSFYNEQFF. The CDR3 DNA reads as TGTGCCAGCAGTCTTCTCCCGGGGACTAGCGGGAGTTTCTACAATGAGCAGTTCTTC.

With regard to this clone: The sample has other DNA sequences that encode this CDR3 too. V and J are TRBV27 and TRBJ2-6; D remains ambiguous. This CDR3 has 14 residues. The V gene lost 6 bases and the J gene lost 0 bases, with 6 bases spanning the gap. CDR1 and CDR2 from the germline V gene are MNHEY and SMNVEV (reference sequence). The CDR3 region is CASSPFSGANVLTF. The CDR3 DNA sequence: TGTGCCAGCAGCCCCTTCTCTGGGGCCAACGTCCTGACTTTC.